The next 30 T cell receptor beta chains were all read from a single sample in a study of T cell changes during pregnancy in multiple sclerosis. Profiled with immunoSEQ multiplex PCR; TCRdb holds only in-frame clones, not every one. In the table there are roughly 48,000 clones, approximately 88% of which are singletons. The specimen comprised CD4+ T cells from peripheral blood mononuclear cells, sampled in the second trimester of pregnancy. Receptors were obtained from a female donor with multiple sclerosis, enrolled in a pregnancy study.

The CDR3 DNA sequence: TGTGCCAGCAGTGAATGGCAGGGTTCGGGCTACACCTTC. This encodes CASSEWQGSGYTF. The J gene is TRBJ1-2, the V gene TRBV25-1, with a weak D call TRBD1 (5 bases). Germline CDR1 reads MGHDK; CDR2 reads SYGVNS. This CDR3 spans 13 amino acids. The V gene lost 1 base and the J gene lost 8 bases, with 11 bases spanning the gap.

V is TRBV7-3 and J is TRBJ2-2, with D unresolved. The V gene lost 5 bases and the J gene lost 4 bases, with 8 bases spanning the gap. CDR3 length equals 13 residues. CDR1 SGHTA and CDR2 FQGTGA come from the germline V gene. The CDR3 reads CASSTRSTGELFF. DNA for the CDR3: TGTGCCAGCAGCACCCGTAGCACCGGGGAGCTGTTTTTT.

Of note for this clone: The same CDR3 arises from other DNA sequences in this sample as well. The chain's CDR3 is CAWSGGETQYF. The CDR3 DNA is TGTGCCTGGAGTGGCGGAGAGACCCAGTACTTC. This chain joins TRBV30 and TRBJ2-5; unclear D gene. This CDR3 has 11 amino acids. Trimming removed 1 base from V and 4 bases from J, with 4 bases in between. Germline V gene sequence: CDR1 GTSNPN, CDR2 SVGIG (reference sequence).

V gene TRBV19 combines with J gene TRBJ1-4; D possibly corresponds to TRBD1 (5 bases). The CDR3 is 14 residues long. With 1 base removed from V and 8 bases from J, the gap between germline ends came to 11 bases. Germline V gives CDR1 LNHDA, CDR2 SQIVND (reference sequence). Written as DNA, the CDR3 is TGTGCCAGTAGTATAGGGCAGGGTGGCGAAAAACTGTTTTTT. Translated, it gives CASSIGQGGEKLFF.

The V and J genes are TRBV2 and TRBJ1-1, with TRBD1 as a possible D gene (5 bases). Germline assignment: CDR1 SNHLY and CDR2 FYNNEI. This CDR3 region has 14 residues. V was shortened by 6 bases and J by 0 bases, with 11 bases between the two germline ends. DNA for the CDR3: TGTGCCAGCAGGGAGGGGCTCATGAACACTGAAGCTTTCTTT. Protein product: CASREGLMNTEAFF.

This rearrangement joins TRBV5-1 to TRBJ2-5; 9 positions agree with TRBD2. Germline CDR1 and CDR2: SGHRS and YFSETQ. The CDR3 runs to 14 residues. With 6 bases clipped from V and 5 bases from J, the junction kept 8 bases outside the gene matches. The CDR3 protein is CASMAGGPVETQYF. The CDR3 region has the DNA TGCGCCAGCATGGCGGGAGGGCCGGTGGAGACCCAGTACTTC.

The chain is built from TRBV28 and TRBJ2-1; 12 nucleotides agree with TRBD2. This CDR3 region has 14 residues. Germline lookup yields CDR1 MDHEN and CDR2 SYDVKM. Losses at the gene ends were 8 bases for V and 8 bases for J; bases not matched to a gene: 7. Here the CDR3 reads CASLTSGSSDEQFF. The CDR3 bases are TGTGCCAGCTTGACTAGCGGGAGTTCCGATGAGCAGTTCTTC.

CDR3 amino acids: CASSLESGTSGIDEQFF. DNA for the CDR3: TGTGCCAGCAGCTTGGAATCTGGGACTAGCGGGATCGATGAGCAGTTCTTC. V and J are TRBV5-4 and TRBJ2-1; 13 nucleotides match TRBD2. Per the germline V gene, CDR1 is SGHNT and CDR2 is YYREEE (reference sequence). V lost 0 bases and J lost 8; bases outside the gene matches: 8. CDR3 size: 17 residues.

V gene TRBV19 combines with J gene TRBJ2-5; 13 bases map to TRBD2. Unmatched junction bases numbered 6, after V lost 6 bases and J lost 5 bases. Germline V gene sequence: CDR1 LNHDA, CDR2 SQIVND (reference sequence). There are 15 residues in the CDR3. The CDR3 reads CASSSRTSGSETQYF. CDR3 in DNA: TGTGCCAGTAGCTCGAGGACTAGCGGGAGCGAGACCCAGTACTTC.

V usage is TRBV4-3 and J usage is TRBJ2-3; no definite D call. Germline V gene data show CDR1 as LGHNA and CDR2 as YSLEER. This CDR3 has 13 amino acids. The germline V and J ends were trimmed by 1 base and 2 bases, with 4 bases remaining between them. CDR3 protein: CASSQAHTDTQYF. For the CDR3, the DNA is TGCGCCAGCAGCCAAGCCCACACAGATACGCAGTATTTT.

The chain couples TRBV7-8 to TRBJ1-1; D is perhaps TRBD1 (5 bases). The CDR3 spans 17 residues. V was clipped by 2 bases and J by 0 bases, with 16 bases between them. The germline V gene has CDR1 SGHVS and CDR2 FQNEAQ. Here the CDR3 reads CASSLTGGGLVNTEAFF. Here the CDR3 DNA reads TGTGCCAGCAGCTTAACGGGCGGGGGGTTGGTGAACACTGAAGCTTTCTTT.

This chain uses TRBV19 with TRBJ2-6; D may be TRBD1 (5 bases). Germline CDR1 is LNHDA and CDR2 is SQIVND (reference sequence). This CDR3 is 15 amino acids long. The V and J ends lost 4 bases and 2 bases respectively, with 9 bases between them. The chain's CDR3 is CASSKTGAGANVLTF. The CDR3 DNA is TGTGCCAGTAGTAAAACAGGAGCTGGGGCCAACGTCCTGACTTTC.

This clone was observed once. The chain employs TRBV28 and TRBJ2-1; 11 bases line up with TRBD2. Germline CDR1 and CDR2: MDHEN and SYDVKM. Unmatched junction bases numbered 6, after V lost 2 bases and J lost 3 bases. The CDR3 is made up of 17 amino acids. Here the CDR3 DNA reads TGTGCCAGCAGTTTAACAGGACTAGCGGGTAACTACAATGAGCAGTTCTTC. It is translated as CASSLTGLAGNYNEQFF.

This clone was picked up a small number of times. The chain combines TRBV28 with TRBJ1-2; TRBD1 aligns across 7 bases. The V segment lost 4 bases and the J segment 8 bases; nucleotides outside the gene matches: 13. The CDR3 is 15 amino acids. Germline lookup yields CDR1 MDHEN and CDR2 SYDVKM. The CDR3 loop reads CASSSLGQVDSGYTF. The DNA for the CDR3 is TGTGCCAGCAGTTCCCTTGGACAGGTCGACTCCGGCTACACCTTC.

This sequence joins TRBV2 and TRBJ2-5; 9 positions match TRBD2. V shed 8 bases, J shed 5 bases, and the junction held 9 bases outside the gene matches. This CDR3 spans 14 amino acids. The V gene's germline CDR1 is SNHLY and CDR2 FYNNEI. Here the CDR3 reads CASQSREGSETQYF. For the CDR3, the DNA is TGTGCCAGCCAATCGCGGGAGGGTTCGGAGACCCAGTACTTC.

This clone came up a few times. The rearrangement uses TRBV10-2 and TRBJ2-1; 9 bases agree with TRBD2. Trimming cost V 3 bases and J 4 bases; bases outside gene matches: 4. The CDR3 runs 15 residues. Germline V gives CDR1 WSHSY, CDR2 SAAADI. The CDR3: CASSDELAGYNEQFF. CDR3 DNA sequence: TGCGCCAGCAGTGATGAGCTAGCGGGGTACAATGAGCAGTTCTTC.

The gene calls are TRBV4-1 and TRBJ2-7, with D maybe TRBD1 (5 bases). V was trimmed by 0 bases and J by 5 bases, leaving 11 bases between them. The V gene's germline CDR1 is MGHRA and CDR2 YSYEKL. The CDR3 spans 14 residues. CDR3 coding DNA: TGCGCCAGCAGCCAAGACAGGGTAGGGAACGAGCAGTACTTC. This sequence encodes CASSQDRVGNEQYF.

This rearrangement joins TRBV10-3 to TRBJ1-1; D unresolved. Germline loops: CDR1 ENHRY, CDR2 SYGVKD. V lost 10 bases and J 1 base, leaving 13 bases between the germline ends. This CDR3 spans 13 amino acids. The chain's CDR3 is CATRTGGNTEAFF. The DNA for the CDR3 is TGTGCCACCCGCACCGGAGGGAACACTGAAGCTTTCTTT.

V and J are TRBV9 and TRBJ2-3; D is undetermined. V lost 0 bases and J 6 bases, leaving 11 bases between the germline ends. This CDR3 has 14 residues. Germline CDR1 is SGDLS and CDR2 is YYNGEE. CDR3 nucleotide sequence: TGTGCCAGCAGCGTAGACGCCACGCGGGATACGCAGTATTTT. Translated, it gives CASSVDATRDTQYF.

The rearrangement links TRBV7-3 to TRBJ2-5, with D perhaps matching TRBD2 (6 bases). V was cut by 6 bases and J by 4 bases, with 15 bases left in between. The germline gives CDR1 SGHTA, CDR2 FQGTGA. The CDR3 has 14 residues. CDR3 in amino acids: CASRSSGLGETQYF. The CDR3 nucleotides are TGTGCCAGCAGGTCAAGCGGGTTGGGAGAGACCCAGTACTTC.

V and J are TRBV5-4 and TRBJ2-1, with 10 bases aligning to TRBD2. Trimming took 0 bases from V and 2 from J; bases not matched to a gene: 5. The CDR3 sequence is 17 residues long. Looked up from germline, CDR1 is SGHNT and CDR2 is YYREEE (reference sequence). The DNA of the CDR3 is TGTGCCAGCAGCTTGGCTAGCGGGAGTATGACCTACAATGAGCAGTTCTTC. This gives the protein CASSLASGSMTYNEQFF.

This clone has only a few counts. The rearrangement uses TRBV5-1 and TRBJ2-3; 8 bases are shared with TRBD1. The germline V gene has CDR1 SGHRS and CDR2 YFSETQ. V shed 5 bases, J shed 2 bases, and the junction held 4 bases outside the gene matches. There are 14 residues in the CDR3. CDR3 protein: CASSHRGSTDTQYF. Here the CDR3 DNA reads TGCGCCAGCAGTCACAGGGGGTCCACAGATACGCAGTATTTT.

CDR3 nucleotide sequence: TGCGCCAGCAGCTTGTGGCCTAGCGAGTACGAGCAGTACTTC. The encoded protein is CASSLWPSEYEQYF. The rearrangement links TRBV5-1 to TRBJ2-7; a possible D gene is TRBD2 (6 bases). The CDR3 length is 14 residues. V shed 1 base and J shed 4 bases, with 12 bases lying between them. Germline V CDR1 and CDR2: SGHRS, YFSETQ.

V usage is TRBV5-1 and J usage is TRBJ2-7; 9 bases align to TRBD2. Per germline, CDR1 SGHRS and CDR2 YFSETQ. This CDR3 comprises 14 residues. J was trimmed by 2 bases and V by 4 bases; bases with no gene match: 4. CDR3 DNA: TGCGCCAGCAGCCCTAGCGGGAACACCTACGAGCAGTACTTC. It yields the protein CASSPSGNTYEQYF.

The chain links TRBV28 to TRBJ2-5; 7 nucleotides agree with TRBD1. Germline V CDR1 and CDR2: MDHEN, SYDVKM. This CDR3 comprises 14 residues. J was trimmed by 4 bases and V by 4 bases; bases with no gene match: 6. The CDR3 loop reads CASSSDRVLETQYF. The CDR3 nucleotides read TGTGCCAGCAGTTCCGACAGGGTCCTAGAGACCCAGTACTTC.

The chain has TRBV9 and TRBJ2-7, with 7 bases that match TRBD1. The V gene end was trimmed by 4 bases and the J gene end by 4 bases; junction bases not matched to a gene: 14. The CDR3 is made up of 16 amino acids. Germline V lookup: CDR1 SGDLS, CDR2 YYNGEE. Here the CDR3 DNA reads TGTGCCAGCAGCCTCGGCGAGACAGGGATAATGTACGAGCAGTACTTC. Protein product: CASSLGETGIMYEQYF.

V usage is TRBV18 and J usage is TRBJ1-2; D not resolved. The CDR3 is 14 amino acids. V shed 2 bases and J shed 7 bases, with 14 bases lying between them. The germline CDR1 and CDR2 sequences are KGHSH and LQKENI. In DNA, the CDR3 is TGTGCCAGCTCACCAGTCGTCAGAAATCGTGGCTACACCTTC. Residues: CASSPVVRNRGYTF.

CDR3 nucleotides: TGCGCCAGCAGCTTGGCATTCGGACAGGGGAACACCGGGGAGCTGTTTTTT. As protein: CASSLAFGQGNTGELFF. The V call is TRBV5-1, the J call TRBJ2-2; 8 bases line up with TRBD1. The CDR3 loop spans 17 amino acids. Germline V lookup: CDR1 SGHRS, CDR2 YFSETQ. The junction had 5 bases not matched to a gene; V was cut back by 0 bases and J by 1 base.

The chain is built from TRBV18 and TRBJ1-1; D perhaps matches TRBD1 (5 bases). Trimming stripped 3 bases from V and 0 bases from J, with 14 bases between. Looked up from germline, CDR1 is KGHSH and CDR2 is LQKENI. CDR3 length equals 16 residues. The CDR3 DNA follows: TGTGCCAGCTCACCCGGACAACCAGTCATGAACACTGAAGCTTTCTTT. Protein: CASSPGQPVMNTEAFF.

The chain couples TRBV6-1 to TRBJ1-5; 8 nucleotides line up with TRBD1. Trimming cost V 6 bases and J 0 bases; bases outside gene matches: 4. Germline V gives CDR1 MNHNS, CDR2 SASEGT. This CDR3 is 15 amino acids long. CDR3 nucleotides: TGTGCCAGCAGAGGGGGACAGGCTAGCAATCAGCCCCAGCATTTT. This encodes CASRGGQASNQPQHF.